This is a list of T cell receptor beta chains from one sample in a study of shared clonotypes between healthy human individuals. Using immunoSEQ multiplex PCR, the repertoire was profiled, and TCRdb retains in-frame clones only, with some absent. The sample carries 110,000 or so clones, around two thirds recorded once. The specimen was memory CD8+ T cells sorted from blood. Receptor source: a woman aged 25 to 39 in good health. CDR3s include the opening cysteine and the closing phenylalanine or tryptophan. A D gene is named only where the DNA matches it firmly. Clone size is stated in some rows and not others, as once, few, many or a class when expanded.

j_gene | v_gene | d_gene | abundance | CDR3nt | CDR3aa
TRBJ2-7 | TRBV6-5 | - | - | TGTGCCAGCTCTGGTCAGAAGGGCTACGAGCAGTACTTC | CASSGQKGYEQYF
TRBJ1-4 | TRBV6-6 | TRBD1 | - | TGTGCCAGCAGTCCGACAGGGGGGGCTAATGAAAAACTGTTTTTT | CASSPTGGANEKLFF
TRBJ2-7 | TRBV2 | - | - | TGTGCCAGTCCAGGAAGGGGCGCATCCGACTACGAGCAGTACTTC | CASPGRGASDYEQYF
TRBJ1-6 | TRBV28 | TRBD1 | many | TGTGCCAGCAGTTTACTCAGGGGGCCGAATTCACCCCTCCACTTT | CASSLLRGPNSPLHF
TRBJ2-5 | TRBV11-3 | TRBD2 | - | TGTGCCAGCAGTCTAGCGGGAGTGGAGACCCAGTACTTC | CASSLAGVETQYF
TRBJ2-3 | TRBV29-1 | - | - | TGCAGCGTTGAGGAAGAGTCAGCCCCAGATACGCAGTATTTT | CSVEEESAPDTQYF
TRBJ1-1 | TRBV28 | - | - | TGTGCCAGCAGACTCGGGGTCCAATGGGCTGGGAACACTGAAGCTTTCTTT | CASRLGVQWAGNTEAFF
TRBJ2-7 | TRBV4-2 | TRBD1 | - | TGTGCCAGCAGCCAAGAGGACAGGGGGACTGGCGAGCAGTACTTC | CASSQEDRGTGEQYF
TRBJ2-7 | TRBV6-5 | - | - | TGTGCCAGCAGTTACTCGAAGGGGATCTACGAGCAGTACTTC | CASSYSKGIYEQYF
TRBJ2-3 | TRBV28 | - | - | TGTGCCAGCAGTTTAAAAGGCACGCAGTATTTT | CASSLKGTQYF
TRBJ1-4 | TRBV25-1 | - | - | TGTGCCAGCAGTAACAGGGACGGCGAAAAACTGTTTTTT | CASSNRDGEKLFF
TRBJ2-4 | TRBV13 | TRBD2 | - | TGTGCCAGCACCCATCGAGACGCGGGGGTTCGGGTTGTCCGAAACATTCAGTACTTC | CASTHRDAGVRVVRNIQYF
TRBJ2-7 | TRBV11-1 | - | - | TGTGCCAGCAGCGCACGGAGGGGGGGCTTATCCTACGAGCAGTACTTC | CASSARRGGLSYEQYF
TRBJ1-4 | TRBV6-1 | - | - | TGTGCCAGCAGTGAAGCAGTAATAAAAGAAACGACTAATGAAAAACTGTTTTTT | CASSEAVIKETTNEKLFF
TRBJ2-7 | TRBV6-1 | TRBD1 | few | TGTGCCAGCAGTGAGTTGGGACAGACGGGATTC | CASSELGQTGF
TRBJ2-3 | TRBV19 | TRBD2 | - | TGTGCCAGTCATTCCAGGCTAGCGGGCACAGATACGCAGTATTTT | CASHSRLAGTDTQYF
TRBJ2-1 | TRBV19 | - | - | TGTGCCAGTAGCTGGAGGCGGGAAGGTGAGCAGTTCTTC | CASSWRREGEQFF
TRBJ2-1 | TRBV9 | - | many | TGTGCCAGCAGCTCAGGTCTCCCGGAGGAGCAGTTCTTC | CASSSGLPEEQFF
TRBJ2-3 | TRBV19 | - | many | TGTGCCAGTACCACAATGGGGACAGCGGGAGATACGCAGTATTTT | CASTTMGTAGDTQYF
TRBJ1-3 | TRBV27 | - | - | TGTGCCAGCAGTTCACAGCTACTCTCTGGAAACACCATATATTTT | CASSSQLLSGNTIYF
TRBJ2-7 | TRBV27 | TRBD2 | - | TGTGCCAGCAGCCCCAGCGGGATGGTGGGCGAGCAGTACTTC | CASSPSGMVGEQYF
TRBJ2-3 | TRBV13 | TRBD2 | - | TGTGCCAGCAGCCGAGGACTAGCGGGGGACCTCACAGATACGCAGTATTTT | CASSRGLAGDLTDTQYF